This T cell receptor beta chain was observed in a study of cytomegalovirus exposure and HLA in healthy donors. About this clone: Antigen specificity is unknown.

Study-level results: A few chains linked to CMV were shown in vitro to be specific for CMV antigens. Subsequent analysis showed first-cohort TCR clusters tending to co-occur in 95 to 150 validation repertoires.

Repertoires were generated with immunoSEQ multiplex PCR, while TCRdb's copy carries only in-frame clones and drops some. The table records about 150,000 clones, 86% of them present only once. The donors were in the roughly 110-subject validation cohort, distinct from the 666-subject first cohort. The CDR3 has 15 amino acids. With 0 bases clipped from V and 5 bases from J, the junction kept 7 bases outside the gene matches. Germline loops: CDR1 LGHNA, CDR2 YSLEER. The chain combines TRBV4-3 with TRBJ2-7, with 7 bases aligning to TRBD1. Sequencing was performed on PBMCs. This receptor was identified in a man aged 18 to 29 in good health and CMV-seropositive. The CDR3 loop reads CASSQDRGRGNEQYF. The CDR3 nucleotides read TGCGCCAGCAGCCAAGATCGGGGCAGGGGGAACGAGCAGTACTTC.